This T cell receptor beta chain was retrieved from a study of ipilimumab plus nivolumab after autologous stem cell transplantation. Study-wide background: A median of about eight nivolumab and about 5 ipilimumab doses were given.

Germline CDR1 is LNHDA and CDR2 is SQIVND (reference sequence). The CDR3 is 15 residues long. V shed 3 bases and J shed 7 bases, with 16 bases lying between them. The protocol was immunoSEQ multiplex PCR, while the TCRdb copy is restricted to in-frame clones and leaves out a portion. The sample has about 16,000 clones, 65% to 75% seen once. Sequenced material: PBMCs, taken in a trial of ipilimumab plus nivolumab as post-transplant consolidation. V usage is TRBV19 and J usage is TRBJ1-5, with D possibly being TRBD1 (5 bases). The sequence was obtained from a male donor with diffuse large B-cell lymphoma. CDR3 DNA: TGTGCCAGTAGTATCTCCGGGACGGCGTCCCAGCCCCAGCATTTT. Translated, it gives CASSISGTASQPQHF.